A single sample is the source of the 31 T cell receptor beta chains below, sequenced in a study of blood T cell repertoires in COVID-19. The repertoire was sequenced with immunoSEQ multiplex PCR; TCRdb's copy has only in-frame clones and lacks some. The table records about 75,000 clones, 90% of them present only once. The sequencing sample was made of peripheral blood. These receptors originate from a human donor in a cohort sampled during active COVID-19.

The rearrangement links TRBV2 to TRBJ2-1; 9 bases match TRBD1. With 6 bases clipped from V and 16 bases from J, the junction kept 19 bases outside the gene matches. In germline, CDR1 is SNHLY, CDR2 FYNNEI. The CDR3 length is 15 residues. CDR3 loop: CASRDRGPGGMSHFF. CDR3 coding DNA: TGTGCCAGCAGGGACAGGGGACCCGGGGGAATGAGTCATTTCTTC.

V is TRBV18 and J is TRBJ2-5; TRBD1 might be the D (6 bases). Per the germline V gene, CDR1 is KGHSH and CDR2 is LQKENI. This CDR3 has 14 amino acids. Trimming took off 5 bases at V and 3 bases at J, with 13 bases between the two ends. DNA of the CDR3: TGTGCCAGCTCAAGTCAACAGGGTAAAGAGACCCAGTACTTC. It encodes CASSSQQGKETQYF.

In this sample, this clone turned up once. Here the CDR3 DNA reads TGTGCCAGCAGCTTATTCGGACTTCCTATGAACACTGAAGCTTTCTTT. This gives the protein CASSLFGLPMNTEAFF. The V call is TRBV13, the J call TRBJ1-1; D is ambiguous. V shed 2 bases and J shed 0 bases, with 13 bases lying between them. Germline lookup yields CDR1 PRHDT and CDR2 FYEKMQ (reference sequence). CDR3 size: 16 residues.

The rearrangement uses TRBV7-2 and TRBJ1-6; no definite D call. This CDR3 contains 16 residues. V was shortened by 4 bases and J by 7 bases, with 17 bases between the two germline ends. Germline CDR1 reads SGHTA; CDR2 reads FQGNSA. The CDR3: CASSSTVSLLNSPLHF. Written as DNA, the CDR3 is TGTGCCAGCAGCTCCACCGTCTCTTTACTGAATTCACCCCTCCACTTT.

The V and J genes are TRBV4-3 and TRBJ2-7; 8 bases are shared with TRBD2. CDR1 and CDR2 from the germline V gene are LGHNA and YSLEER. V dropped 0 bases and J dropped 2; count of bases not matched to a gene: 12. The CDR3 is made up of 18 amino acids. The CDR3 region has the DNA TGCGCCAGCAGCCAAGATCTTAGCGGGACCCAGCTGACCTACGAGCAGTACTTC. Its protein is CASSQDLSGTQLTYEQYF.

The chain joins TRBV5-1 to TRBJ2-3, with D possibly matching TRBD1 (5 bases). There are 15 residues in the CDR3. Germline V gives CDR1 SGHRS, CDR2 YFSETQ. V dropped 0 bases and J dropped 2 bases, with 10 bases sitting between them. The CDR3 nucleotides read TGCGCCAGCAGCTTGGTGGACATTCTCACAGATACGCAGTATTTT. It yields the protein CASSLVDILTDTQYF.

This clone was seen more than once but under ten times. The chain has TRBV28 and TRBJ2-5; perhaps TRBD1 as D (6 bases). From germline, CDR1 is MDHEN and CDR2 SYDVKM. This CDR3 region has 15 residues. V was pared by 3 bases and J by 5 bases, with 16 bases between. CDR3 loop: CASSFQGKLKETQYF. Here the CDR3 DNA reads TGTGCCAGCAGTTTCCAGGGGAAACTGAAGGAGACCCAGTACTTC.

This chain connects TRBV27 to TRBJ2-7, with D maybe TRBD2 (7 bases). The germline V gene has CDR1 MNHEY and CDR2 SMNVEV (reference sequence). This CDR3 has 14 amino acids. V was trimmed by 4 bases and J by 3 bases, leaving 13 bases between them. CDR3 bases: TGTGCCAGCAGTTCCCGGGGAGGGGGCTACGAGCAGTACTTC. Translating gives CASSSRGGGYEQYF.

The chain is built from TRBV18 and TRBJ1-4; unclear D gene. V lost 3 bases and J 5 bases, leaving 16 bases between the germline ends. CDR1 is KGHSH and CDR2 is LQKENI in the germline V gene. The CDR3 has 16 amino acids. The CDR3 DNA is TGTGCCAGCTCACCGAGACCCCAGATGGGCAATGAAAAACTGTTTTTT. As protein: CASSPRPQMGNEKLFF.

The rearrangement links TRBV3-1 (or the pseudogene TRBV3-2) to TRBJ1-1, with a tentative D call TRBD1 (5 bases). This CDR3 region has 14 residues. CDR1 and CDR2 from the germline V gene are LGHDT and YNNKEL (reference sequence). V was cut by 5 bases and J by 2 bases, with 12 bases left in between. The CDR3 bases are TGTGCCAGCAGCGTTTGGGGCAGAAACACTGAAGCTTTCTTT. Translated: CASSVWGRNTEAFF.

This chain links TRBV4-1 with TRBJ2-1; the match to TRBD2 covers 9 bases. Germline V CDR1 and CDR2: MGHRA, YSYEKL. This CDR3 region has 15 residues. V was clipped by 4 bases and J by 0 bases; unmatched bases: 1. DNA of the CDR3: TGCGCCAGCAGCCGTAGCGGGAGCTCCTACAATGAGCAGTTCTTC. This gives the protein CASSRSGSSYNEQFF.

V is TRBV10-2 and J is TRBJ1-6; D ambiguous. V lost 3 bases and J 0 bases, leaving 12 bases between the germline ends. Germline lookup yields CDR1 WSHSY and CDR2 SAAADI. The CDR3 spans 17 residues. In nucleotides, the CDR3 is TGCGCCAGCAGTGAAGGCCCGGGAAGCTCCTATAATTCACCCCTCCACTTT. It specifies CASSEGPGSSYNSPLHF.

This rearrangement joins TRBV19 to TRBJ2-1, with 10 bases matching TRBD1. This CDR3 region has 17 residues. Per the germline V gene, CDR1 is LNHDA and CDR2 is SQIVND (reference sequence). Trimming at V came to 5 bases and at J to 3 bases, leaving 10 bases not matched to a gene. This CDR3 reads CASSSPSRTGGYNEQFF. The CDR3 DNA reads TGTGCCAGTAGTTCCCCTTCTCGGACAGGGGGCTACAATGAGCAGTTCTTC.

The V gene is TRBV19, the J gene TRBJ2-7; TRBD1 might be the D (5 bases). V lost 0 bases and J 3 bases, leaving 15 bases between the germline ends. The CDR3 is 16 amino acids. Germline CDR1 reads LNHDA; CDR2 reads SQIVND (reference sequence). The CDR3 region has the DNA TGTGCCAGTAGTATAGACCTTTACAGGTCCGGCTACGAGCAGTACTTC. Its translation is CASSIDLYRSGYEQYF.

This clone was recorded a few times. The chain employs TRBV4-3 and TRBJ1-5, with D unclear. The CDR3 contains 15 residues. V was shortened by 0 bases and J by 5 bases, with 11 bases between the two germline ends. Germline V CDR1 and CDR2: LGHNA, YSLEER. For the CDR3, the DNA is TGCGCCAGCAGCCAAGAGGCGGGGTGGGATCAGCCCCAGCATTTT. This translates into CASSQEAGWDQPQHF.

This rearrangement joins TRBV7-9 to TRBJ1-1; no clear D gene. Between the trimmed V and J ends, which lost 3 bases and 6 bases, there was a span of 14 bases. The CDR3 spans 14 residues. Germline values: CDR1 SEHNR, CDR2 FQNEAQ (reference sequence). The CDR3: CASSFLGSSPEAFF. The CDR3 DNA reads as TGTGCCAGCAGCTTTCTCGGGAGCAGCCCTGAAGCTTTCTTT.

This clone was seen once. This chain links TRBV6-5 with TRBJ2-5, with D possibly TRBD1 on 5 matching bases. The CDR3 totals 14 residues. Trimming left V 2 bases short and J 5 bases short, with 12 bases between. Germline V gene sequence: CDR1 MNHEY, CDR2 SVGAGI. In nucleotides, the CDR3 is TGTGCCAGCAGTTACGGGCAGGGATACGAGACCCAGTACTTC. Encoded protein: CASSYGQGYETQYF.

The rearrangement links TRBV18 to TRBJ2-7; the D gene is possibly TRBD2 (6 bases). Trimming removed 2 bases from V and 2 bases from J, with 13 bases in between. Per the germline V gene, CDR1 is KGHSH and CDR2 is LQKENI. The CDR3 loop spans 15 amino acids. The CDR3 nucleotides are TGTGCCAGCTCACCAGGCACTAGCCGAACCTACGAGCAGTACTTC. As protein: CASSPGTSRTYEQYF.

The V and J genes are TRBV3-1 (or the pseudogene TRBV3-2) and TRBJ1-5, with a possible D match to TRBD1 (5 bases). CDR3 length: 15 residues. Trimming cost V 1 base and J 1 base, with 8 bases left between them. Germline loops: CDR1 LGHDT, CDR2 YNNKEL (reference sequence). The CDR3 nucleotides are TGTGCCAGCAGCCAAGCGGGGGGAAGCAATCAGCCCCAGCATTTT. This gives the protein CASSQAGGSNQPQHF.

The rearrangement joins TRBV6-5 to TRBJ1-2; D gene ambiguous. Between the trimmed V and J ends, which lost 3 bases and 1 base, there was a span of 6 bases. CDR1 is MNHEY, CDR2 SVGAGI, per germline. CDR3 length: 13 amino acids. The CDR3 sequence: CASSYNSNYGYTF. CDR3 nucleotide sequence: TGTGCCAGCAGTTATAACAGTAACTATGGCTACACCTTC.

V is TRBV2 and J is TRBJ1-4; TRBD1 might be the D (6 bases). CDR1 and CDR2 (germline): SNHLY, FYNNEI. V was clipped by 4 bases and J by 7 bases, with 16 bases between them. The CDR3 contains 15 residues. The DNA of the CDR3 is TGTGCCAGCAGTGGGCTGACAGGTGGGGGTGAAAAACTGTTTTTT. The encoded protein is CASSGLTGGGEKLFF. The full variable domain, its missing parts supplied by reference TRBV2 and TRBJ1-4, is EPEVTQTPSHQVTQMGQEVILRCVPISNHLYFYWYRQILGQKVEFLVSFYNNEISEKSEIFDDQFSVERPDGSNFTLKIRSTKLEDSAMYFCASSGLTGGGEKLFFGSGTQLSVL.

The chain links TRBV19 to TRBJ1-3; 7 bases agree with TRBD1. There are 17 residues in the CDR3. J was trimmed by 0 bases and V by 5 bases; bases with no gene match: 10. The germline CDR1 and CDR2 sequences are LNHDA and SQIVND (reference sequence). The CDR3 protein is CASSVSGQRLSGNTIYF. CDR3 bases: TGTGCCAGTAGTGTGTCGGGACAGCGTCTCTCTGGAAACACCATATATTTT.

The CDR3 DNA reads TGTGCCAGCAGCTTACATCGGGGGGGGCAAGGCGAGCAGTACTTC. Translation: CASSLHRGGQGEQYF. The genes are TRBV11-2 and TRBJ2-7, with TRBD2 matching 8 bases. Trimming cost V 2 bases and J 6 bases; bases outside gene matches: 9. Germline V lookup: CDR1 SGHAT, CDR2 FQNNGV. The CDR3 has 15 amino acids.

The CDR3: CASSLRDSYNEQFF. Here the CDR3 DNA reads TGCGCCAGCAGCTTGCGGGACAGCTACAATGAGCAGTTCTTC. This chain connects TRBV5-1 to TRBJ2-1, with TRBD1 matching over 7 bases. CDR1 is SGHRS, CDR2 YFSETQ, per germline. With 1 base clipped from V and 3 bases from J, the junction kept 1 base outside the gene matches. The length of the CDR3 is 14 residues.

CDR3 amino acids: CASRASTDTQYF. In DNA form, the CDR3 reads TGTGCCAGCAGGGCTAGCACAGATACGCAGTATTTT. The rearrangement links TRBV6-6 to TRBJ2-3; no definite D call. The CDR3 has 12 residues. Per germline, CDR1 MNHNY and CDR2 SVGAGI (reference sequence). V lost 6 bases and J 0 bases, leaving 4 bases between the germline ends.

The chain links TRBV18 to TRBJ2-3; possible D gene TRBD2, 7 bases. CDR3 length equals 16 residues. Between the trimmed V and J ends, which lost 3 bases and 4 bases, there was a span of 17 bases. Germline CDR1 KGHSH, CDR2 LQKENI. CDR3 bases: TGTGCCAGCTCACCCCTCGGCGGGGGCGCGTCAGATACGCAGTATTTT. Its translation: CASSPLGGGASDTQYF.

CDR3 amino acids: CASSPGVTSGRYNEQFF. The CDR3 nucleotides are TGTGCCAGCTCACCCGGGGTTACTAGCGGGAGGTATAATGAGCAGTTCTTC. This chain links TRBV18 with TRBJ2-1; 12 nucleotides align to TRBD2. The germline V gene encodes CDR1 KGHSH and CDR2 LQKENI. The CDR3 consists of 17 residues. Unmatched junction bases numbered 10, after V lost 3 bases and J lost 7 bases.

V gene TRBV7-9 combines with J gene TRBJ2-3; the match to TRBD2 covers 11 bases. Trimming removed 6 bases from V and 0 bases from J; junction bases left unmatched: 8. Per germline, CDR1 SEHNR and CDR2 FQNEAQ (reference sequence). CDR3 length: 17 residues. The CDR3 bases are TGTGCCAGCAGTCACCTTCTAGCGGGGGGAAGCACAGATACGCAGTATTTT. Its protein is CASSHLLAGGSTDTQYF.

A remark on this clone: Different DNA sequences within this sample yield the same CDR3. The chain couples TRBV7-9 to TRBJ2-7; maybe TRBD1 (5 bases). Looked up from germline, CDR1 is SEHNR and CDR2 is FQNEAQ (reference sequence). The CDR3 runs to 12 residues. The V gene lost 5 bases and the J gene lost 2 bases, with 7 bases spanning the gap. This CDR3 is CASSPGTYEQYF. CDR3 coding DNA: TGTGCCAGCAGCCCAGGGACCTACGAGCAGTACTTC.

This rearrangement joins TRBV13 to TRBJ1-3; the D gene is possibly TRBD1 (5 bases). Between the trimmed V and J ends, which lost 1 base and 3 bases, there was a span of 13 bases. The germline gives CDR1 PRHDT, CDR2 FYEKMQ (reference sequence). The CDR3 runs 16 residues. The DNA for the CDR3 is TGTGCCAGCAGCTTAGAAGGGTTCACAGGTGGAAACACCATATATTTT. This gives the protein CASSLEGFTGGNTIYF.

The rearrangement joins TRBV28 to TRBJ1-3; TRBD1 matches 7 bases. V lost 6 bases to trimming and J lost 4 bases; unmatched junction nucleotides: 6. Per germline, CDR1 MDHEN and CDR2 SYDVKM. The CDR3 is made up of 14 amino acids. The CDR3 sequence: CASRLDRAGNTIYF. The CDR3 DNA follows: TGTGCCAGCAGGCTCGACAGGGCCGGAAACACCATATATTTT. The full variable domain, completed using reference TRBV28 and TRBJ1-3, is DVKVTQSSRYLVKRTGEKVFLECVQDMDHENMFWYRQDPGLGLRLIYFSYDVKMKEKGDIPEGYSVSREKKERFSLILESASTNQTSMYLCASRLDRAGNTIYFGEGSWLTVV.